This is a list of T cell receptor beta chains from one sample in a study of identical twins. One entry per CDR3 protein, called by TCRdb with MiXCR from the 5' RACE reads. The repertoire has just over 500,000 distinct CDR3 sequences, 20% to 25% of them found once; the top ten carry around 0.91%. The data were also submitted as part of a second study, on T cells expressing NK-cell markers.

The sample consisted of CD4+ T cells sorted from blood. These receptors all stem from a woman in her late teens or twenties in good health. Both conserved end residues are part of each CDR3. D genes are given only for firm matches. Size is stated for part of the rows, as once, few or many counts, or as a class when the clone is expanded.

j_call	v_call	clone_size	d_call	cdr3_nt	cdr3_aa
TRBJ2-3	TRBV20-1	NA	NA	TGCAGTGCACAACCAGGCGGGGGCACAGATACGCAGTATTTT	CSAQPGGGTDTQYF
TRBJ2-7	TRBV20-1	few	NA	TGCAGTGCTAGAAAGTGGGCCTCCTACGAGCAGTACTTC	CSARKWASYEQYF
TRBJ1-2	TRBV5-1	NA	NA	TGCGCCAGCAGCTTTTGGGAATCGGACTATGGCTACACCTTC	CASSFWESDYGYTF
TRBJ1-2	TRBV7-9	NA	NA	TGTGCCAGCAGCTTAGTGACTACTAGGGGCTACACCTTC	CASSLVTTRGYTF
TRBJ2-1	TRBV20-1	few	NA	TGCAGTGCTAGAGACCCCAGGCCAGGGGTATACAATGAGCAGTTCTTC	CSARDPRPGVYNEQFF
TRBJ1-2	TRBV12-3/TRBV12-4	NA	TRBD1	TGTGCCAGCAGTTTAAGGACAGGGCCAGTCTTC	CASSLRTGPVF
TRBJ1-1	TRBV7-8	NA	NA	TGTGCCAGCAGCTCCGGCCCCGCTACAGCTTTCTTT	CASSSGPATAFF
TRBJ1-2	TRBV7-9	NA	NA	TGTGCCAGCAGCTTAGACGTGTCTTTCGGTTTTAACTATGGCTACACCTTC	CASSLDVSFGFNYGYTF
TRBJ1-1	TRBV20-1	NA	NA	TGCAGTGCTAGAGATCTAAGGGGGAGCACTGAAGCTTTCTTT	CSARDLRGSTEAFF
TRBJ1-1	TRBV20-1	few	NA	TGCAGTGCTAGGGGGAGGGACAAAAAAGGTAATACTGAAGCTTTCTTT	CSARGRDKKGNTEAFF
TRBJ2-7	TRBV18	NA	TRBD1	TGTGCCAGCTCACCTCTCCAGGGGGCGTGGTACGAGCAGTACTTC	CASSPLQGAWYEQYF
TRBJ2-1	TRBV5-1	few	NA	TGCGCCAGCAGCTTGGTCCCAGATATGGATGAGCAGTTCTTC	CASSLVPDMDEQFF
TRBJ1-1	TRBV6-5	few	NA	TGTGCCAGCAGTTGGTACCCCAGGTCTCAAGCTTTCTTT	CASSWYPRSQAFF
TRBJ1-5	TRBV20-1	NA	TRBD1	TGCAGTGCTAGACAGGGGGCAAGCAATCAGCCCCAGCATTTT	CSARQGASNQPQHF
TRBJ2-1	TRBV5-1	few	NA	TGCGCCAGCAGTCAACGAGGGACCTCCAATGAGCAGTTCTTC	CASSQRGTSNEQFF
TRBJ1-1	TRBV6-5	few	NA	TGTGCCAGCAGTTACTCCCCGATACCGCTCACTGAAGCTTTCTTT	CASSYSPIPLTEAFF
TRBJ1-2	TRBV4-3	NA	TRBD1	TGCGCCAGCAGCCAGACCGGGACAGGGAGGCGGAGTGGCTACACCTTC	CASSQTGTGRRSGYTF
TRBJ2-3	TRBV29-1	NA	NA	TGCAGCGTCACTAAAACTGGATTTGGCACAGATACGCAGTATTTT	CSVTKTGFGTDTQYF
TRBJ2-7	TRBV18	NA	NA	TGTGCCAGCTCACCCTCGGACGGCCTGAGGGGCTACGAGCAGTACTTC	CASSPSDGLRGYEQYF
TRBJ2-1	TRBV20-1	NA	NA	TGCAGTGCTAGAGAGGAGCGGGTCTCCTACAATGAGCAGTTCTTC	CSAREERVSYNEQFF
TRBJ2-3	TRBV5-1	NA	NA	TGCGCCAGCAGCTTGAGGGATGGCAAAAAAACAGATACGCAGTATTTT	CASSLRDGKKTDTQYF
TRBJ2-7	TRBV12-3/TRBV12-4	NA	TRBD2	TGTGCCAGCAGTTTACAACTAGCGGGAGCCGAGCAGTACTTC	CASSLQLAGAEQYF
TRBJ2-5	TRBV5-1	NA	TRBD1	TGCGCCAGCAGCTGGGCCGGGACAGTGGAAGAGACCCAGTACTTC	CASSWAGTVEETQYF
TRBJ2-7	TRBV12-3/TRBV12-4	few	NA	TGTGCCAGCAGTTTACGGGGGGCCAGCTCCTACGAGCAGTACTTC	CASSLRGASSYEQYF
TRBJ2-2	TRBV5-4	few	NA	TGTGCCAGCAACTTACCGGGGACCGGGGAGCTGTTTTTT	CASNLPGTGELFF
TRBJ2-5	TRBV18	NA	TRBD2	TGTGCCAGCTCACGGAAGGGACTAGCGGGAGAGACCCAGTACTTC	CASSRKGLAGETQYF
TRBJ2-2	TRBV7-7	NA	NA	TGTGCTAGCAGAGTATCGGGGTCCACCGGGGAGCTGTTTTTT	CASRVSGSTGELFF
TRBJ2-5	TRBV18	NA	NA	TGTGCCAGCTCACGCAGACAAATACAAGAGACCCAGTACTTC	CASSRRQIQETQYF
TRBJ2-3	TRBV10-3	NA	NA	TGTGCCATCAGTCGGGAGTCACAGGATACGCAGTATTTT	CAISRESQDTQYF
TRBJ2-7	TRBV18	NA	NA	TGTGCCAGCTCACCTGTCAGGAACTCCTACGAGCAGTACTTC	CASSPVRNSYEQYF
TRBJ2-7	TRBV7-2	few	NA	TGTGCCAGCAGCTTAAACGTGGGGCCATACGAGCAGTACTTC	CASSLNVGPYEQYF
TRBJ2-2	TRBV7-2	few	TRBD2	TGTGCCAGCAGCTTGGAGCGGGAGTCTTGGACCGGGGAGCTGTTTTTT	CASSLERESWTGELFF
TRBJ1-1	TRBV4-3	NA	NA	TGCGCCAGCAGCCAAGTGGGGGGAAGGAACACTGAAGCTTTCTTT	CASSQVGGRNTEAFF
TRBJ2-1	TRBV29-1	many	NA	TGCAGCGTTGTCCTACGAGCCTACAATGAGCAGTTCTTC	CSVVLRAYNEQFF
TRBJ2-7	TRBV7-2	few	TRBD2	TGTGCCAGCAGCTTAGTAGGGACTAACAACGAGCAGTACTTC	CASSLVGTNNEQYF
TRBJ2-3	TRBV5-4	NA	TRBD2	TGTGCCAGCAGCTTCGAGCGGGGATCCCCCATAAATCCCACCCACCCAGATACGCAGTATTTT	CASSFERGSPINPTHPDTQYF
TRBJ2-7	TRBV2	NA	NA	TGTGCCAGCCAAAACTACGAGCAGTACTTC	CASQNYEQYF
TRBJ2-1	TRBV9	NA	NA	TGTGCCAGCACCCTAGGGGGGGCCCCCTACAATGAGCAGTTCTTC	CASTLGGAPYNEQFF
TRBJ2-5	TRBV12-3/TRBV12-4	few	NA	TGTGCCAGCAGTAAACAAGAGACCCAGTACTTC	CASSKQETQYF
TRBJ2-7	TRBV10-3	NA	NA	TGTGCCATCAGTGACAGCGATCCCTACGAGCAGTACTTC	CAISDSDPYEQYF
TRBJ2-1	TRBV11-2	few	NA	TGTGCCAGCAGGTCCGGGTACAGCTCCTACAATGAGCAGTTCTTC	CASRSGYSSYNEQFF